This T cell receptor beta chain derives from a study of blood T cell repertoires in COVID-19. The wider study: Acute and convalescent COVID-19 specimens originated in the United States, Italy and Spain.

Authors' analysis steps: Cell counts per sample came from amplifying reference gene primers. Sequencing used immunoSEQ multiplex PCR; TCRdb keeps in-frame clones, though not all of them. D and trimming were read from the DNA, whereas the V and J calls and clone size are those reported in that table. The sample records about 250,000 clones, 70% to 90% being singletons. Seattle-derived patients entered the study during active infection and were followed longitudinally. This TCR derives from a woman in her thirties with COVID-19, enrolled during active disease. The sequenced sample was peripheral blood.

CDR3 region: CASSQVQGGFYQPQHF. The CDR3 DNA is TGCGCCAGCAGCCAAGTCCAGGGGGGCTTTTATCAGCCCCAGCATTTT. This chain links TRBV4-1 with TRBJ1-5, with 7 positions matching TRBD1. Germline CDR1 is MGHRA and CDR2 is YSYEKL. The CDR3 contains 16 residues. V was pared by 1 base and J by 5 bases, with 8 bases of the junction left unmatched.